This entry lists 14 T cell receptor beta chains sequenced from one sample in a study of T cell repertoires in cytomegalovirus infection. TCRdb analysed the reads with MiXCR anew, one entry per CDR3 protein. The repertoire holds under 600,000 distinct CDR3 sequences, with more than 15% as singletons. Sequenced material: CD8+ T cells from PBMCs. These receptors were obtained from a human donor in good health (CMV status not recorded). Some clones in this sample may be carry-over from other donors' samples.

This clonotype was detected only a few times. This chain links TRBV4-1 with TRBJ1-4; D is unclear. The CDR3 length is 15 residues. Between the trimmed V and J ends, which lost 0 bases and 7 bases, there was a span of 12 bases. CDR1 is MGHRA, CDR2 YSYEKL, per germline. The CDR3 region is CASSQDGSSGEKLFF. CDR3 DNA: TGCGCCAGCAGCCAAGATGGTTCTTCCGGTGAAAAACTGTTTTTT.

This chain uses TRBV27 with TRBJ1-2; a possible D gene is TRBD1 (5 bases). V was pared by 5 bases and J by 2 bases, with 15 bases between. Germline-derived CDR1 and CDR2 are MNHEY and SMNVEV (reference sequence). The CDR3 length is 15 residues. CDR3 region: CASSGRGGANYGYTF. Here the CDR3 DNA reads TGTGCCAGCAGTGGCCGCGGTGGGGCCAACTATGGCTACACCTTC.

This clonotype turned up a few times. The chain employs TRBV6-6 and TRBJ1-6; TRBD1 aligns across 8 bases. Looked up from germline, CDR1 is MNHNY and CDR2 is SVGAGI (reference sequence). The CDR3 spans 14 residues. Germline trimming cut 5 bases from V and 10 bases from J; bases unmatched to any gene: 7. The CDR3, as DNA: TGTGCCAGCAGTGCTACAGGGGGGGGGTCACCCCTCCACTTT. This sequence encodes CASSATGGGSPLHF.

This sequence joins TRBV9 and TRBJ1-2, with D maybe TRBD1 (6 bases). The germline V and J ends were trimmed by 0 bases and 0 bases, with 15 bases remaining between them. The CDR3 runs to 17 residues. Germline assignment: CDR1 SGDLS and CDR2 YYNGEE. The CDR3 is CASSVVGGGRTNYGYTF. In DNA, the CDR3 is TGTGCCAGCAGCGTAGTAGGGGGGGGCAGGACTAACTATGGCTACACCTTC.

This chain uses TRBV6-5 with TRBJ2-2; D unclear. This CDR3 region has 17 residues. Trimming removed 3 bases at V and 1 base at J, with 15 bases between. Per the germline V gene, CDR1 is MNHEY and CDR2 is SVGAGI. The CDR3 region is CASSYSSPSRNTGELFF. The DNA for the CDR3 is TGTGCCAGCAGTTATAGCAGCCCCTCTCGGAACACCGGGGAGCTGTTTTTT.

This clonotype came up a few times. V usage is TRBV14 and J usage is TRBJ2-2; D unresolved. Germline CDR1 and CDR2: SGHDN and FVKESK. V dropped 3 bases and J dropped 4 bases, with 9 bases sitting between them. The CDR3 spans 14 residues. The CDR3 sequence: CASSHADTTGELFF. The CDR3 coding sequence is TGTGCCAGCAGCCATGCCGACACCACCGGGGAGCTGTTTTTT.

The V and J genes are TRBV19 and TRBJ1-1; D gene unclear. Trimming left V 2 bases short and J 3 bases short, with 13 bases between. This CDR3 has 15 amino acids. The germline gives CDR1 LNHDA, CDR2 SQIVND (reference sequence). The chain's CDR3 is CASSIFRRLDTEAFF. The DNA of the CDR3 is TGTGCCAGTAGTATATTCCGCAGGTTGGACACTGAAGCTTTCTTT. Full variable domain (remainder filled in from reference TRBV19 and TRBJ1-1): DGGITQSPKYLFRKEGQNVTLSCEQNLNHDAMYWYRQDPGQGLRLIYYSQIVNDFQKGDIAEGYSVSREKKESFPLTVTSAQKNPTAFYLCASSIFRRLDTEAFFGQGTRLTVV.

This chain uses TRBV7-9 with TRBJ1-1; tentative D call: TRBD1 (5 bases). Deletions cut 4 bases from V and 0 bases from J, with 15 bases between. Germline V gene sequence: CDR1 SEHNR, CDR2 FQNEAQ (reference sequence). The CDR3 extends over 16 amino acids. CDR3 coding DNA: TGTGCCAGCAGCTCCCGGGACGGCCTCTTGAACACTGAAGCTTTCTTT. This codes for CASSSRDGLLNTEAFF.

Many counts were recorded for this clonotype. The genes are TRBV7-9 and TRBJ2-1, with 10 bases aligning to TRBD2. The CDR3 runs 14 residues. V dropped 11 bases and J dropped 4; count of bases not matched to a gene: 8. Germline CDR1 and CDR2: SEHNR and FQNEAQ (reference sequence). CDR3 nucleotide sequence: TGTGCCTCCAAGCGGGGGGGCTCTTACAATGAGCAGTTCTTC. Its protein is CASKRGGSYNEQFF.

Comment on this clonotype: A junction end diverges from the germline sequence, so it may reflect a read error. V is TRBV12-3 or TRBV12-4 and J is TRBJ2-5; no firm D call. The CDR3 is made up of 15 amino acids. CDR3 coding DNA: TGTGCCAGCAGTTTTGATGGCAGTGTGCTAGAGAACCAGTACTTC. This codes for CASSFDGSVLENQYF.

This chain connects TRBV9 to TRBJ2-3; D uncertain. V shed 3 bases and J shed 5 bases, with 7 bases lying between them. The length of the CDR3 is 12 residues. Germline-derived CDR1 and CDR2 are SGDLS and YYNGEE. CDR3 in amino acids: CASSGNEDTQYF. Here the CDR3 DNA reads TGTGCCAGCAGCGGGAACGAAGATACGCAGTATTTT.

The table lists this clonotype with a few counts. The chain couples TRBV4-2 to TRBJ2-2; 9 bases are shared with TRBD2. The J segment lost 7 bases and the V segment lost 3 bases, leaving 15 bases of the junction unmatched. The CDR3 is 18 amino acids. Germline CDR1 is LGHNA and CDR2 is YNFKEQ. CDR3 bases: TGTGCCAGCAGCCAGTGGTCGATTGGCGGGGGGGCGGACGGGGAGCTGTTTTTT. This sequence encodes CASSQWSIGGGADGELFF.

This clonotype was seen ten or more times. The chain recombines TRBV7-9 with TRBJ2-7; D possibly uses TRBD1 or TRBD2 (7 bases each). Germline assignment: CDR1 SEHNR and CDR2 FQNEAQ (reference sequence). CDR3 size: 15 residues. Trimming removed 4 bases from V and 1 base from J, with 14 bases in between. The CDR3 region is CASSSGGGASYEQYF. CDR3 nucleotides: TGTGCCAGCAGCTCAGGGGGGGGGGCGTCCTACGAGCAGTACTTC.

CDR3 coding DNA: TGCGCCAGCAGCGTGGGGACCGACTTGAGTGAGCAGTTCTTC. This sequence encodes CASSVGTDLSEQFF. The gene calls are TRBV5-1 and TRBJ2-1; D may correspond to TRBD1 or TRBD2 (5 bases each). Trimming took 4 bases from V and 9 from J, leaving 17 bases between them. This CDR3 has 14 amino acids. Looked up from germline, CDR1 is SGHRS and CDR2 is YFSETQ.